This TCR beta chain was obtained from a study of PD-L1 blockade in urothelial cancer (TCRdb year 2017). Study-level background: All patients started therapy around 2014 and received atezolizumab 1,200 mg intravenously every 3 weeks. About nine tenths of the roughly 29 patients were identified as males with urothelial cancer of bladder origin, and a prior smoking history was reported by 18 of 29 patients. An ECOG performance status of 0 or 1 was recorded for the patients, and 0 to 3 prior chemotherapy regimens had been received by the patients. Blood samples were analyzed at 3 weeks after treatment start (second dose) and at 6 weeks after treatment start. Blood samples yielded a median of roughly 140,000 T cells and approximately 83,000 unique TCRs, with median clonality around 0.084. An exploratory multi-omic analysis was conducted of the somatic, immune and clinical correlates of response to PD-L1 blockade with atezolizumab in urothelial cancer. TCR sequencing covered pretreatment tumor samples and matched, serially collected peripheral blood taken before and after atezolizumab treatment. Durable clinical benefit was defined as progression-free survival longer than 6 months, and TCR features were also tested against progression-free and overall survival. In the same patients, whole exome sequencing and RNA sequencing of pretreatment tumors were performed in addition to TCR sequencing. Under 10 patients achieved durable clinical benefit and some 20 did not. Pretreatment blood TCR-seq was available for 30 or so patients, at least one posttreatment blood collection was obtained for about 24 patients, and tumor TCR-seq was available for about 24 patients.

General study outcomes and caveats: Because of the small sample size (n ≈ 29) and the many exploratory analyses performed, the results are intended to be regarded as hypothesis-generating. At 3 weeks after the start of treatment, tumor-associated TCR clones in peripheral blood had expanded more in patients with durable benefit (n ≈ 24, p = 0.022). A pretreatment peripheral blood TCR clonality below the median was linked to improved progression-free and overall survival.

To estimate absolute template abundance from read counts, synthetic TCR analog templates were spiked into each PCR. The immunoSEQ assay was used to amplify TCRbeta CDR3 regions from genomic DNA with bias-controlled V and J gene primers. Rearranged TCRbeta segments were sequenced at approximately 20X coverage. Under the source paper's analysis protocol: Clustering was used to correct sequencing errors, and CDR3s were annotated against IMGT so that V, D and J genes could be assigned. Out-of-frame and stop-codon sequences were excluded, and only productive TCRbeta rearrangements were used in downstream analyses. Clonality was computed as one minus Shannon entropy normalized by the log of the number of unique productive sequences. Fisher's exact test with Benjamini-Hochberg correction, using a cutoff of adjusted p below 0.01, was how clones that differed between time points or between blood and tumor were identified. Entries here come from immuneACCESS through TCRdb and include only in-frame sequences with V and J called. Some clones fail to appear in such tables; in the studies checked, an unresolved V gene covers under half of the shortfall, and the cause of the remainder is unknown. V and J calls and clone size are as listed in that table; D and trimming were resolved from the DNA. This sample has approximately 14,000 clones in its table, and 88% of those were observed once. The ten largest clonotypes hold nearly 15% of the sample.

A total of under 35 patients with locally advanced or metastatic urothelial carcinoma, treated at Memorial Sloan Kettering on a trial protocol, made up the cohort. Peripheral blood mononuclear cells were collected pretreatment and during treatment, with between 1 and 8 total time points obtained per patient. The Qiagen DNeasy Blood extraction kit was used to purify genomic DNA from total PBMCs and from tumor samples. Collected pretreatment and during treatment, PBMCs were isolated and stored as previously described. Measured from the cysteine to the phenylalanine, the CDR3 is 11 residues long. Of the read, only the CDR3 DNA is kept; its 33 bases are in frame from base 1. CDR1 and CDR2, per the germline V gene (reference sequence), are SEHNR and FQNEAQ. Trimming costs V 5 bases and J 10 bases, and their ends lie 11 bases apart. This clone was found a few times. What antigen it recognizes has not been identified. It has no much larger one-base neighbor in the sample; base qualities were not kept.

The source was PBMCs, collected around atezolizumab (anti-PD-L1) treatment. The clonotype was recovered from a man aged 65-85 years with urothelial cancer. The V and J genes are TRBV7-9 and TRBJ1-2; matching of 6 bases hints at TRBD1 as the D gene. At the DNA level, the sequence is TGTGCCAGCAGCGAAACAGGGTCCTACACCTTC. This is translated as CASSETGSYTF.